This T cell receptor (beta chain) came from a study of shared clonotypes between healthy human individuals. All of the donors resided in Nashville, Tennessee, and each was a Caucasian adult. Across several immunoSEQ plates, the genomic DNA of each subset was split evenly. Produced via immunoSEQ multiplex PCR; TCRdb's table is partial and in-frame only. The sample holds 500,000 or so clones, 90% to 96% seen once. The germline V gene has CDR1 SEHNR and CDR2 FQNEAQ (reference sequence). The junction had 13 bases not matched to a gene; V was cut back by 5 bases and J by 8 bases. This CDR3 contains 15 residues. Study outcomes and limitations: Read depth was anticipated to influence clonotype sharing among donors.

In regard to this clone: Antigen: not known.

Source material: naive CD4+ T cells sorted from blood. Subset denoted: CD45RA+ positively selected. The sequence derives from a woman aged 25 to 39 in good health. The rearrangement joins TRBV7-9 to TRBJ1-2; 8 positions agree with TRBD1. The CDR3: CASSHQDREQYGYTF. The CDR3, as DNA: TGTGCCAGCAGCCACCAGGACAGGGAGCAGTACGGCTACACCTTC.